The 3 T cell receptor beta chains presented below share a single source sample, sequenced in a study of post-analysis software for immune sequencing data. Study results and limitations: A handful of TRBV segments were significantly more frequent in patients than in controls. TRBV5-6, TRBV5-1 and TRBV20-1 were among these segments.

Unique molecular identifiers tagged the TCR beta cDNA libraries. TCRdb independently ran MiXCR on the PCR reads; one entry per CDR3 protein. Altogether roughly 410,000 distinct CDR3 sequences are present, 30% to 45% being singletons, with the ten largest covering roughly 12%. What these receptors recognize is not known. The sample consisted of blood. These receptors were collected from a girl aged 5 to 17 with multiple sclerosis.

The chain carries TRBV21-1 and TRBJ1-4; the DNA was not used to check the table's D call, TRBD1. TRBV21-1 is described as a pseudogene. The CDR3 covers 15 residues. CDR3 sequence (DNA): TGTGCCAGCAGCAGCCGGACAGCCGACAATGAAAAACTGTTTTTT. It is translated as CASSSRTADNEKLFF.

V is TRBV12-5 and J is TRBJ1-5; 8 positions match TRBD1. This CDR3 has 16 amino acids. CDR1 and CDR2 (germline): LGHNT, FRNRAP. After removal of 6 bases from V and 0 bases from J, the junction contained 7 bases not matched to a gene. The CDR3 nucleotides are TGTGCTAGTGGACTCGGGACAGGCTATAGCAATCAGCCCCAGCATTTT. Its translation: CASGLGTGYSNQPQHF.

This chain connects TRBV5-1 to TRBJ1-4; TRBD1 might be the D (5 bases). This CDR3 comprises 14 residues. Trimming removed 0 bases from V and 7 bases from J, with 10 bases in between. From germline, CDR1 is SGHRS and CDR2 YFSETQ. The CDR3: CASSLVAGSEKLFF. The DNA for the CDR3 is TGCGCCAGCAGCTTGGTGGCAGGGAGTGAAAAACTGTTTTTT.